Shown below are 9 T cell receptor beta chains from a single sample sequenced in a study of T cells in localized non-small cell lung cancer (dated by TCRdb to the early 2020s). The method was the immunoSEQ multiplex PCR assay. TCRdb holds this immuneACCESS table with in-frame rearrangements only. Some clones are missing; in checked studies, unresolved V genes explain under half, and the rest has no known cause. The sample table lists approximately 81,000 clones, approximately 90% of them with a count of one. The ten largest clones take up 20% to 25% of the sample. The source material was peripheral blood, sampled before any cancer treatment. The receptors were gathered from a woman aged 40-70 years with stage I squamous cell lung carcinoma.

This chain connects TRBV19 to TRBJ2-7; D remains ambiguous. Germline values: CDR1 LNHDA, CDR2 SQIVND (reference sequence). V shed 1 base and J shed 0 bases, with 10 bases lying between them. The CDR3 covers 15 residues. CDR3 coding DNA: TGTGCCAGTAGTATAGCCGCAAGAAGCTCCTACGAGCAGTACTTC. Its translation is CASSIAARSSYEQYF.

The V call is TRBV19, the J call TRBJ1-1, with D uncertain. Germline V CDR1 and CDR2: LNHDA, SQIVND (reference sequence). The CDR3 totals 15 residues. The V gene lost 0 bases and the J gene lost 1 base, with 9 bases spanning the gap. The CDR3 sequence is CASSIDPTPNTEAFF. The CDR3 DNA follows: TGTGCCAGTAGTATAGATCCCACACCGAACACTGAAGCTTTCTTT.

V and J are TRBV6-9 and TRBJ1-6; D remains unclear. Germline lookup yields CDR1 MNHGY and CDR2 SVAAGI. V dropped 0 bases and J dropped 7 bases, with 10 bases sitting between them. The CDR3 totals 15 residues. CDR3 protein: CASSYSSQSNSPLHF. DNA of the CDR3: TGTGCCAGCAGTTATTCGAGTCAGTCAAATTCACCCCTCCACTTT.

The count of this clone is one. This chain uses TRBV9 with TRBJ2-5, with TRBD1 matching over 7 bases. The CDR3 runs 14 residues. Germline values: CDR1 SGDLS, CDR2 YYNGEE. V trimming: 4 bases; J trimming: 5 bases; junction bases outside the gene matches: 8. The CDR3 spells CASSPTRGYETQYF. The CDR3, as DNA: TGTGCCAGCAGCCCCACCAGGGGGTATGAGACCCAGTACTTC.

This chain links TRBV21-1 with TRBJ1-2. TRBV21-1 counts as a pseudogene. The CDR3 contains 13 residues. The CDR3 DNA follows: TGTGCCAGCACCGCCCGCCGGGGGGATGGCTACACCTTC. Protein: CASTARRGDGYTF.

This clone was seen once. CDR3 region: CASTKGSGNTIYF. The CDR3 region has the DNA TGTGCCAGCACCAAGGGCTCTGGAAACACCATATATTTT. The chain couples TRBV13 to TRBJ1-3; no clear D. Trimming took off 7 bases at V and 0 bases at J, with 7 bases between the two ends. The CDR3 spans 13 residues. Germline lookup yields CDR1 PRHDT and CDR2 FYEKMQ (reference sequence).

This chain connects TRBV27 to TRBJ1-2; D is uncertain. Germline CDR1 is MNHEY and CDR2 is SMNVEV (reference sequence). This CDR3 contains 14 residues. The ends were cut back, 0 bases at V and 2 bases at J, with 7 bases in the middle. CDR3 bases: TGTGCCAGCAGTTTATCCGAGCAGAACTATGGCTACACCTTC. Translating gives CASSLSEQNYGYTF.

This sequence joins TRBV7-9 and TRBJ1-2; D perhaps matches TRBD1 (5 bases). V was cut by 0 bases and J by 5 bases, with 7 bases left in between. Germline V gene data show CDR1 as SEHNR and CDR2 as FQNEAQ (reference sequence). CDR3 size: 13 residues. Here the CDR3 DNA reads TGTGCCAGCAGCTTAGCGCAGGGTTATGGCTACACCTTC. Protein: CASSLAQGYGYTF. Looking up the rest from reference TRBV7-9 and TRBJ1-2 gives the full variable domain: DTGVSQNPRHKITKRGQNVTFRCDPISEHNRLYWYRQTLGQGPEFLTYFQNEAQLEKSRLLSDRFSAERPKGSFSTLEIQRTEQGDSAMYLCASSLAQGYGYTFGSGTRLTVV.

The chain recombines TRBV11-2 with TRBJ2-7, with 8 nucleotides matching TRBD2. V was pared by 0 bases and J by 7 bases, with 5 bases of the junction left unmatched. The CDR3 runs 14 residues. The V gene's germline CDR1 is SGHAT and CDR2 FQNNGV. The chain's CDR3 is CASSLEAGVGEQYF. In DNA form, the CDR3 reads TGTGCCAGCAGCTTAGAAGCGGGGGTCGGAGAGCAGTACTTC.